The entry that follows covers one T cell receptor beta chain sequence. Its target is unknown. Allogeneic regulatory or mature dendritic cells were co-cultured for 5 days with CFSE-labeled sorted T cells at 1:10. The CDR3 consists of 15 residues. The germline V gene has CDR1 LNHDA and CDR2 SQIVND (reference sequence). V was trimmed by 3 bases and J by 2 bases, leaving 12 bases between them. The protocol was immunoSEQ multiplex PCR, while the TCRdb copy is restricted to in-frame clones and leaves out a portion. The data contain 6,000 to 8,500 clones, about 70% of them singletons. These data belong to a study of regulatory dendritic cells for organ transplantation. Study-wide results and caveats: The authors noted considerable between-person heterogeneity in alloreactive memory CD8+ cells.

Sequencing input: memory CD4+ T cells from blood cultured with dendritic cells. Noted subset: CD45RO+ memory T cells. This chain uses TRBV19 with TRBJ2-3, with D perhaps TRBD2 (5 bases). This TCR came from a human donor in good health. Here the CDR3 DNA reads TGTGCCAGTAGTATGGAGGAGATTCCCACAGATACGCAGTATTTT. It translates to CASSMEEIPTDTQYF.